Listed here are 22 T cell receptor beta chains from one sample, sequenced in a study of blood T cells in healthy people across ages. A sample-barcoded 5' primer and a J-beta primer mix were used in a second PCR of roughly 7 to 11 cycles. TCRdb itself ran the 5' RACE reads through MiXCR, one entry per CDR3 protein. The sample lists 1,800,000 or so distinct CDR3 sequences; about two fifths were seen once. What was sequenced was blood. All receptors derive from a human donor in good health.

The J gene is TRBJ2-3, the V gene TRBV12-3 or TRBV12-4; D is unresolved. The CDR3 has 15 residues. The germline V and J ends were trimmed by 5 bases and 4 bases, with 16 bases remaining between them. CDR3 nucleotide sequence: TGTGCCAGCAGTCAAAGCTTAATAAGTTCAGATACGCAGTATTTT. Encoded protein: CASSQSLISSDTQYF.

The J gene is TRBJ2-5, the V gene TRBV20-1, with TRBD2 matching over 12 bases. The trim removed 0 bases at V and 1 base at J, leaving 21 bases unmatched. CDR1 DFQATT and CDR2 SNEGSKA come from the germline V gene (reference sequence). The CDR3 covers 22 residues. The CDR3: CSARDLGLAGRPKRIAQETQYF. CDR3 DNA: TGCAGTGCTAGAGATCTCGGACTAGCGGGGAGGCCGAAGCGCATTGCCCAAGAGACCCAGTACTTC.

The rearrangement uses TRBV12-3 or TRBV12-4 and TRBJ2-2; D gene unclear. This CDR3 is built from 14 residues. Trimming left V 3 bases short and J 4 bases short, with 9 bases between. The CDR3 DNA reads TGTGCCAGCAGTTTTCGCAGGCTCACCGGGGAGCTGTTTTTT. This gives the protein CASSFRRLTGELFF.

The rearrangement links TRBV4-2 to TRBJ1-4; unclear D gene. The CDR3 contains 16 residues. Germline-derived CDR1 and CDR2 are LGHNA and YNFKEQ. The V end lost 1 base, the J end lost 0 bases, and 9 bases lay between the germline ends. Written as DNA, the CDR3 is TGTGCCAGCAGCCAAGTGGGCGGAACAACTAATGAAAAACTGTTTTTT. It translates to CASSQVGGTTNEKLFF.

The chain uses TRBV9 and TRBJ2-3; D gene unclear. The CDR3 is 16 residues long. CDR1 is SGDLS, CDR2 YYNGEE, per germline. V lost 0 bases and J 0 bases, leaving 11 bases between the germline ends. As DNA, the CDR3 is TGTGCCAGCAGCGTAGGGCCGTCGTTTAGCACAGATACGCAGTATTTT. As protein: CASSVGPSFSTDTQYF.

The chain couples TRBV7-9 to TRBJ1-2; D is ambiguous. The CDR3 is made up of 13 amino acids. Per germline, CDR1 SEHNR and CDR2 FQNEAQ (reference sequence). Trimming removed 3 bases at V and 8 bases at J, with 13 bases between. The CDR3 sequence: CASSFGVEPGYTF. CDR3 DNA: TGTGCCAGCAGCTTTGGGGTTGAGCCGGGCTACACCTTC. Supplemented by reference TRBV7-9 and TRBJ1-2, the full variable domain reads DTGVSQNPRHKITKRGQNVTFRCDPISEHNRLYWYRQTLGQGPEFLTYFQNEAQLEKSRLLSDRFSAERPKGSFSTLEIQRTEQGDSAMYLCASSFGVEPGYTFGSGTRLTVV.

The chain carries TRBV20-1 and TRBJ2-5, with 7 bases fitting TRBD1. Gene TRBJ2-7 matches the end of the DNA better, so the J call may be wrong. The germline V gene has CDR1 DFQATT and CDR2 SNEGSKA (reference sequence). CDR3 length: 15 residues. This CDR3 reads CSARTDREFSYEQYF. The DNA of the CDR3 is TGCAGTGCCAGAACCGACAGGGAATTTTCCTACGAGCAGTACTTC.

This clonotype occurred a few times. The J gene is TRBJ2-1, the V gene TRBV12-3 or TRBV12-4; D is perhaps TRBD2 (7 bases). This CDR3 is built from 23 residues. Deletions cut 7 bases from V and 0 bases from J, with 37 bases between. The CDR3 protein is CASTFLGTDRGGLSRSSYNEQFF. CDR3 coding DNA: TGTGCCAGCACCTTCCTCGGGACCGATAGGGGGGGGCTGAGTAGGAGCTCCTACAATGAGCAGTTCTTC.

On this clonotype: Compared with germline, one end of the junction differs, possibly owing to a read error. The rearrangement joins TRBV7-3 to TRBJ2-1; D may match TRBD1 or TRBD2 (7 bases each). Germline CDR1 reads SGHTA; CDR2 reads FQGTGA. The length of the CDR3 is 15 residues. CDR3 DNA: TGTGCCAGCAGCTTCAGGGGGGCGGGGGACAATGAACAGTTCTTC. This gives the protein CASSFRGAGDNEQFF. The variable domain in full, with the rest retrieved from reference TRBV7-3 and TRBJ2-1, is GAGVSQTPSNKVTEKGKYVELRCDPISGHTALYWYRQSLGQGPEFLIYFQGTGAADDSGLPNDRFFAVRPEGSVSTLKIQRTERGDSAVYLCASSFRGAGDNEQFFGPGTRLTVL.

This clonotype was counted between two and nine times. The gene calls are TRBV3-1 and TRBJ2-3, with 8 bases matching TRBD2. Germline V lookup: CDR1 LGHDT, CDR2 YNNKEL (reference sequence). The CDR3 loop spans 22 amino acids. V gave up 1 base and J gave up 5 bases; unmatched junction bases: 26. The CDR3 DNA reads TGTGCCAGCAGCCAAGCCCTTTCCACCTATAGCGGGGAGTCCCTCACAGGAGATACGCAGTATTTT. This sequence encodes CASSQALSTYSGESLTGDTQYF.

There are a few counts of this clonotype. V gene TRBV6-2 or TRBV6-3 combines with J gene TRBJ2-1; D perhaps matches TRBD1 (6 bases). Germline-derived CDR1 and CDR2 are MNHEY and SVGEGT. Trimming took 4 bases from V and 3 from J, leaving 16 bases between them. CDR3 size: 16 residues. The CDR3 region is CASSSDRHDFYNEQFF. CDR3 DNA sequence: TGTGCCAGCAGTTCGGACAGACACGACTTCTACAATGAGCAGTTCTTC.

There are a few counts of this clonotype. J is TRBJ2-5 and V is TRBV20-1; D is undetermined. The CDR3 has 17 residues. V was pared by 1 base and J by 3 bases, with 21 bases between. The germline V gene encodes CDR1 DFQATT and CDR2 SNEGSKA (reference sequence). CDR3 region: CSARAAPYFGGEETQYF. DNA of the CDR3: TGCAGTGCTAGAGCTGCCCCATATTTTGGTGGGGAAGAGACCCAGTACTTC.

The CDR3 protein is CASSVDRGNTEAFF. In nucleotides, the CDR3 is TGTGCCAGCAGCGTTGACAGGGGGAACACTGAAGCTTTCTTT. The chain uses TRBV6-1 and TRBJ1-1; 8 bases agree with TRBD1. Germline V lookup: CDR1 MNHNS, CDR2 SASEGT. With 6 bases clipped from V and 1 base from J, the junction kept 4 bases outside the gene matches. This CDR3 is built from 14 residues.

This clonotype was observed once. The genes are TRBV7-2 and TRBJ2-1, with a tentative D call TRBD1 (6 bases). Germline CDR1 is SGHTA and CDR2 is FQGNSA. V was shortened by 6 bases and J by 9 bases, with 21 bases between the two germline ends. The CDR3 runs 15 residues. CDR3 amino acids: CASSPGTQPAFEQFF. The CDR3 nucleotides read TGTGCCAGCAGTCCCGGGACACAGCCGGCGTTTGAGCAGTTCTTC.

This rearrangement joins TRBV24-1 to TRBJ2-5, with TRBD1 as a possible D gene (7 bases). V was cut by 2 bases and J by 5 bases, with 17 bases left in between. The CDR3 extends over 16 amino acids. Germline CDR1 and CDR2: KGHDR and SFDVKD. This CDR3 reads CATSDYAGGRRETQYF. The CDR3 DNA follows: TGTGCCACCAGTGATTATGCAGGGGGGCGACGGGAGACCCAGTACTTC.

The chain joins TRBV29-1 to TRBJ2-1, with D uncertain. This CDR3 is built from 14 residues. V gave up 3 bases and J gave up 2 bases, with 11 bases separating them. Germline V gene data show CDR1 as SQVTM and CDR2 as ANQGSEA. The DNA for the CDR3 is TGCAGCGTTGAGGGAATGGTTACCTACAATGAGCAGTTCTTC. This codes for CSVEGMVTYNEQFF.

The chain links TRBV24-1 to TRBJ2-7, with D possibly matching TRBD1 (5 bases). The CDR3 is 14 amino acids. Germline-derived CDR1 and CDR2 are KGHDR and SFDVKD. V lost 4 bases to trimming and J lost 3 bases, with 12 bases between them. The CDR3 region is CATSDPDIGYEQYF. DNA for the CDR3: TGTGCCACCAGTGACCCGGACATCGGCTACGAGCAGTACTTC.

The chain joins TRBV20-1 to TRBJ2-3, with no clear D. The CDR3 runs 12 residues. Germline-derived CDR1 and CDR2 are DFQATT and SNEGSKA (reference sequence). Between the trimmed V and J ends, which lost 5 bases and 2 bases, there was a span of 8 bases. The CDR3 nucleotides are TGCAGTGCTGAGGAACTCACAGATACGCAGTATTTT. Residues: CSAEELTDTQYF.

This clonotype was seen ten or more times. The chain employs TRBV5-1 and TRBJ2-7; 8 bases line up with TRBD1. In germline, CDR1 is SGHRS, CDR2 YFSETQ. With V trimmed by 5 bases and J by 2 bases, 6 bases remained unmatched. CDR3 size: 14 residues. The CDR3 DNA follows: TGCGCCAGCAGTAGGGACAGGTCAACCTACGAGCAGTACTTC. Encoded protein: CASSRDRSTYEQYF.

This clonotype was recorded a few times. The chain carries TRBV29-1 and TRBJ2-7, with D perhaps TRBD1 (6 bases). The V end was cut by 5 bases, the J end by 1 base, with 12 bases between. The CDR3 has 13 residues. Per germline, CDR1 SQVTM and CDR2 ANQGSEA. This CDR3 is CSVQGLGSYEQYF. CDR3 coding DNA: TGCAGCGTTCAGGGGCTTGGATCCTACGAGCAGTACTTC.

This clonotype was seen a few times. The genes are TRBV6-6 and TRBJ1-3; 7 positions agree with TRBD1. This CDR3 has 16 residues. The germline gives CDR1 MNHNY, CDR2 SVGAGI (reference sequence). V shed 2 bases and J 3 bases; nucleotides not matched to a gene: 7. The CDR3 is CASSYGWAGGGNTIYF. In DNA form, the CDR3 reads TGTGCCAGCAGTTACGGATGGGCAGGGGGTGGAAACACCATATATTTT.

This sequence joins TRBV9 and TRBJ1-6, with no clear D. Per germline, CDR1 SGDLS and CDR2 YYNGEE. Trimming left V 5 bases short and J 5 bases short, with 2 bases between. This CDR3 has 11 residues. The CDR3 nucleotides read TGTGCCAGCAGAAATAATTCACCCCTCCACTTT. Protein sequence: CASRNNSPLHF.